One sample yielded the 19 T cell receptor beta chains listed below, sequenced in a study of blood T cell repertoires in COVID-19 (TCRdb year 2020). The library was obtained by the immunoSEQ multiplex PCR assay. Entries here come from immuneACCESS through TCRdb and include only in-frame sequences with V and J called. Some clones fail to appear in such tables; in the studies checked, an unresolved V gene covers under half of the shortfall, and the cause of the remainder is unknown. The sample table contains about 360,000 clones; only one count was recorded for 70% to 85% of them. About 1% of the sample rests with the top ten. Sequenced sample: peripheral blood. These receptors all stem from a human donor with acute or convalescent COVID-19. The donor label of this sample is uncertain.

J is TRBJ2-7 and V is TRBV5-5, with D hard to call. The CDR3 spans 11 residues. Germline CDR1 reads SGHKS; CDR2 reads YYEKEE (reference sequence). Trimming took off 1 base at V and 5 bases at J, with 4 bases between the two ends. CDR3 sequence (DNA): TGTGCCAGCAGCTTGTTCGACGAGCAGTACTTC. Its protein product is CASSLFDEQYF.

This clone was detected once. The chain links TRBV3-1 (or the pseudogene TRBV3-2) to TRBJ2-7; 9 nucleotides agree with TRBD1. The CDR3 totals 16 residues. Germline V CDR1 and CDR2: LGHDT, YNNKEL (reference sequence). The V gene end was trimmed by 4 bases and the J gene end by 2 bases; junction bases not matched to a gene: 9. This chain's CDR3 is CASSRNSGTGTYEQYF. Here the CDR3 DNA reads TGTGCCAGCAGCCGCAACTCCGGGACAGGGACCTACGAGCAGTACTTC.

This chain links TRBV18 with TRBJ2-7; D possibly corresponds to TRBD1 (5 bases). With 2 bases removed from V and 4 bases from J, the gap between germline ends came to 12 bases. This CDR3 has 14 amino acids. Germline loops: CDR1 KGHSH, CDR2 LQKENI. This chain's CDR3 is CASSPMAGSYEQYF. The CDR3 DNA sequence: TGTGCCAGCTCACCAATGGCAGGGTCTTACGAGCAGTACTTC. Together with reference TRBV18 and TRBJ2-7, the CDR3 gives the full variable domain: NAGVMQNPRHLVRRRGQEARLRCSPMKGHSHVYWYRQLPEEGLKFMVYLQKENIIDESGMPKERFSAEFPKEGPSILRIQQVVRGDSAAYFCASSPMAGSYEQYFGPGTRLTVT.

This clone appeared a few times. The rearrangement links TRBV6-5 to TRBJ2-7, with 10 bases matching TRBD2. This CDR3 contains 15 residues. The V segment lost 4 bases and the J segment 3 bases; nucleotides outside the gene matches: 6. Germline CDR1 is MNHEY and CDR2 is SVGAGI. CDR3 loop: CASSSPIAGGYEQYF. In DNA, the CDR3 is TGTGCCAGCAGTTCCCCCATAGCGGGAGGCTACGAGCAGTACTTC.

CDR3 sequence: CASSGTGQGANTEAFF. In nucleotides, the CDR3 is TGCGCCAGCAGCGGGACGGGACAGGGGGCGAACACTGAAGCTTTCTTT. This chain joins TRBV5-1 and TRBJ1-1, with 12 bases that match TRBD1. The J segment lost 1 base and the V segment lost 4 bases, leaving 5 bases of the junction unmatched. Germline values: CDR1 SGHRS, CDR2 YFSETQ. CDR3 size: 16 residues.

The J gene is TRBJ2-6, the V gene TRBV7-2; TRBD1 might be the D (6 bases). V shed 6 bases and J shed 3 bases, with 15 bases lying between them. Looked up from germline, CDR1 is SGHTA and CDR2 is FQGNSA. The CDR3 covers 16 residues. The CDR3: CASSQGLSRGANVLTF. CDR3 coding DNA: TGTGCCAGCAGTCAGGGGCTTAGTCGTGGGGCCAACGTCCTGACTTTC. Based on the CDR3 plus reference TRBV7-2 and TRBJ2-6, the full variable domain is GAGVSQSPSNKVTEKGKDVELRCDPISGHTALYWYRQSLGQGLEFLIYFQGNSAPDKSGLPSDRFSAERTGGSVSTLTIQRTQQEDSAVYLCASSQGLSRGANVLTFGAGSRLTVL.

The chain carries TRBV3-1 (or the pseudogene TRBV3-2) and TRBJ1-1; D gene unclear. Germline loops: CDR1 LGHDT, CDR2 YNNKEL (reference sequence). The CDR3 sequence is 17 residues long. V dropped 3 bases and J dropped 0 bases, with 17 bases sitting between them. CDR3 DNA sequence: TGTGCCAGCAGCCAGATCGGGCGGGTTACTATGAACACTGAAGCTTTCTTT. It is translated as CASSQIGRVTMNTEAFF.

The rearrangement uses TRBV10-1 and TRBJ1-2, with D unresolved. The CDR3 is 11 residues long. Germline V gene lookup returns CDR1 WNHNN and CDR2 SYGVQD (reference sequence). Trimming shortened V by 4 bases and J by 4 bases, and 4 bases separated the two germline ends. CDR3 nucleotide sequence: TGCGCCAGCAGTGCAGGCTATGGCTACACCTTC. This gives the protein CASSAGYGYTF.

The chain links TRBV3-1 (or the pseudogene TRBV3-2) to TRBJ2-5; D may be TRBD2 (5 bases). Germline loops: CDR1 LGHDT, CDR2 YNNKEL (reference sequence). This CDR3 is built from 14 residues. The V gene lost 4 bases and the J gene lost 4 bases, with 13 bases spanning the gap. The CDR3 loop reads CASSPRDGRETQYF. The CDR3 nucleotides are TGTGCCAGCAGCCCGAGGGATGGGAGAGAGACCCAGTACTTC.

The V gene is TRBV7-9, the J gene TRBJ1-1; D gene unclear. V was cut by 1 base and J by 4 bases, with 16 bases left in between. Germline loops: CDR1 SEHNR, CDR2 FQNEAQ (reference sequence). The CDR3 length is 16 residues. The CDR3, as DNA: TGTGCCAGCAGCTTAGATGGAGGTACCACGAGCACTGAAGCTTTCTTT. Protein sequence: CASSLDGGTTSTEAFF.

The chain has TRBV7-9 and TRBJ1-2; tentative D call: TRBD1 (5 bases). This CDR3 has 14 residues. Trimming pared 2 bases from V and 1 base from J, leaving 8 bases between. Germline V lookup: CDR1 SEHNR, CDR2 FQNEAQ (reference sequence). CDR3 coding DNA: TGTGCCAGCAGCTTATTCGACAGTAACTATGGCTACACCTTC. Translating it yields CASSLFDSNYGYTF.

This clone was detected only a few times. The V and J genes are TRBV7-2 and TRBJ1-2; TRBD1 agrees at 7 bases. J gave up 6 bases and V 3 bases, and 7 bases lay outside the gene matches. The CDR3 consists of 14 residues. Germline V gene lookup returns CDR1 SGHTA and CDR2 FQGNSA. Written as DNA, the CDR3 is TGTGCCAGCAGCTTGCTACAGGGGTTAGATGGCTACACCTTC. Translation gives CASSLLQGLDGYTF. The entire variable domain, with the rest obtained from reference TRBV7-2 and TRBJ1-2, is as follows: GAGVSQSPSNKVTEKGKDVELRCDPISGHTALYWYRQSLGQGLEFLIYFQGNSAPDKSGLPSDRFSAERTGGSVSTLTIQRTQQEDSAVYLCASSLLQGLDGYTFGSGTRLTVV.

The rearrangement uses TRBV30 and TRBJ1-1; 7 bases map to TRBD1. The junction had 4 bases not matched to a gene; V was cut back by 5 bases and J by 4 bases. CDR1 and CDR2 from the germline V gene are GTSNPN and SVGIG (reference sequence). This CDR3 contains 12 residues. This chain's CDR3 is CAWDRAGTEAFF. In nucleotides, the CDR3 is TGTGCCTGGGACAGGGCGGGCACTGAAGCTTTCTTT.

This chain connects TRBV5-4 to TRBJ2-7; D is perhaps TRBD1 (5 bases). This CDR3 contains 14 residues. CDR1 and CDR2 (germline): SGHNT, YYREEE (reference sequence). The V gene lost 4 bases and the J gene lost 3 bases, with 14 bases spanning the gap. The CDR3 nucleotides read TGTGCCAGCAGCAAAACAGGTGGGGTCTACGAGCAGTACTTC. Protein: CASSKTGGVYEQYF.

The rearrangement joins TRBV10-3 to TRBJ2-1; TRBD2 is a possible D gene (6 bases). The CDR3 loop spans 13 amino acids. V lost 6 bases and J 6 bases, leaving 12 bases between the germline ends. The germline V gene has CDR1 ENHRY and CDR2 SYGVKD. For the CDR3, the DNA is TGTGCCATCAGCCCGACTAGTAGCAATGAGCAGTTCTTC. Its protein is CAISPTSSNEQFF.

This clone was found a few times. The chain is built from TRBV6-1 and TRBJ1-3; no reliable D call. Trimming removed 1 base at V and 0 bases at J, with 7 bases between. The V gene's germline CDR1 is MNHNS and CDR2 SASEGT. The CDR3 sequence is 15 residues long. CDR3 sequence (DNA): TGTGCCAGCAGTGAAGAACTGTACTCTGGAAACACCATATATTTT. Encoded protein: CASSEELYSGNTIYF.

This rearrangement joins TRBV29-1 to TRBJ2-6; D may be TRBD1 (6 bases). CDR1 SQVTM and CDR2 ANQGSEA come from the germline V gene. The CDR3 is 14 amino acids. V gave up 4 bases and J gave up 2 bases, with 9 bases separating them. CDR3 amino acids: CSVVGGTGANVLTF. For the CDR3, the DNA is TGCAGCGTTGTAGGGGGTACTGGGGCCAACGTCCTGACTTTC.

The V call is TRBV19, the J call TRBJ2-5; TRBD1 might be the D (6 bases). With 6 bases removed from V and 4 bases from J, the gap between germline ends came to 6 bases. Germline V lookup: CDR1 LNHDA, CDR2 SQIVND (reference sequence). The CDR3 covers 11 residues. The CDR3 loop is CASRQGETQYF. CDR3 coding DNA: TGTGCCAGTAGACAGGGAGAGACCCAGTACTTC.

The V call is TRBV30, the J call TRBJ1-2; D perhaps matches TRBD1 (5 bases). The V gene's germline CDR1 is GTSNPN and CDR2 SVGIG (reference sequence). The CDR3 contains 13 residues. The V and J ends lost 3 bases and 6 bases respectively, with 14 bases between them. The CDR3 reads CAWRGRGTDGYTF. The CDR3, as DNA: TGTGCCTGGAGGGGGCGGGGGACGGATGGCTACACCTTC.